The clone carrying this T cell receptor (beta chain) was counted only a few times. Patients underwent thyroid surgery, and none had received any treatment before it. The CDR3 runs 13 residues. The V and J ends lost 2 bases and 6 bases respectively, with 11 bases between them. CDR1 is SGHDT, CDR2 YYEEEE, per germline. TCRdb reanalyzed the PCR reads via MiXCR. The table records over 20,000 clones, 11% of them present only once. This record comes from a study of metastatic and nonmetastatic thyroid tumors. Sequencing was performed on blood. This TCR was recovered from a female donor with papillary thyroid cancer or a benign thyroid nodule (not recorded which). Some clones in this sample may be carry-over from other donors' samples. The rearrangement joins TRBV5-6 to TRBJ1-2; tentatively, D is TRBD1 (5 bases). This CDR3 reads CASSLWGSDGYTF. The CDR3 nucleotides are TGTGCCAGCAGCTTATGGGGGTCGGATGGCTACACCTTC.